These T cell receptor beta chains were read from a single sample in a study of response to subunit inactivated influenza vaccine. MiXCR, run by TCRdb on the RT-PCR reads, gives a single entry per CDR3 protein. The sample has about 540,000 distinct CDR3 sequences; 20% to 25% are singletons. The sample was also linked to a second study, of T cells expressing NK-cell markers.

Material: CD4+ T cells sorted from PBMCs, obtained about 13 days after vaccination. The receptors shown here come from a man aged 50 to 59 who received an inactivated influenza vaccine. Both conserved end residues are part of each CDR3. A D gene is named only where the DNA matches it firmly.

CATGEGPGDTQYF	13	TRBV24-1	TRBD2	TRBJ2-3
CATRTSGSDEQYF	13	TRBV10-3	TRBD2	TRBJ2-7
CAIGDNSYEQYF	12	TRBV10-3	NA	TRBJ2-7
CASSLEQGVNNEQFF	15	TRBV5-1	TRBD1	TRBJ2-1
CASRRAGNEQFF	12	TRBV12-3/TRBV12-4	NA	TRBJ2-1
CASRVGTGNSPLHF	14	TRBV28	TRBD1	TRBJ1-6
CASSTQGGRSTGELFF	16	TRBV7-9	TRBD1	TRBJ2-2
CASSRDSKETQYF	13	TRBV6-1	NA	TRBJ2-5
CASSKDPMNTEAFF	14	TRBV21-1	NA	TRBJ1-1
CASSHSGELFF	11	TRBV4-3	NA	TRBJ2-2
CASSPITSGSYEQYF	15	TRBV6-1	TRBD2	TRBJ2-7
CASSLARGLAGGNEQFF	17	TRBV11-2	TRBD2	TRBJ2-1
CSAGRFRDRGRGDTQYF	17	TRBV20-1	TRBD1	TRBJ2-3
CASSLSQGYYGYTF	14	TRBV5-1	NA	TRBJ1-2
CASPPSGNTDTQYF	14	TRBV28	TRBD2	TRBJ2-3
CSAIVEYEQYF	11	TRBV20-1	NA	TRBJ2-7
CASSSDLLVGENSPLHF	17	TRBV11-2	NA	TRBJ1-6
CASSPPPVHNEQFF	14	TRBV18	NA	TRBJ2-1
CSARRLDTQYF	11	TRBV20-1	NA	TRBJ2-3
CASIQGIDGELFF	13	TRBV5-1	NA	TRBJ2-2
CASSRISGVNNEQYF	15	TRBV11-2	TRBD2	TRBJ2-7
CASSPHRGNSYNDQFF	16	TRBV7-9	TRBD1	TRBJ2-1
CSARDLLRAPSTDTQYF	17	TRBV20-1	NA	TRBJ2-3
CAISEPSGQGGSDTQYF	17	TRBV10-3	NA	TRBJ2-3
CASTKAGGPGETQYF	15	TRBV12-3/TRBV12-4	TRBD2	TRBJ2-5
CASSLVASGNNEQFF	15	TRBV5-1	TRBD2	TRBJ2-1
CATSLDYSNQPQHF	14	TRBV15	NA	TRBJ1-5
CASSYSTTSGYNEQFF	16	TRBV6-5	TRBD2	TRBJ2-1
CASSPEGGANVLTF	14	TRBV5-1	NA	TRBJ2-6
CSAGGDQPQHF	11	TRBV20-1	NA	TRBJ1-5
CASSRGGGMPYEQYF	15	TRBV7-3	TRBD1	TRBJ2-7
CASGWGGSVYEQYF	14	TRBV7-2	TRBD2	TRBJ2-7
CASSPPRAGGPGNEQFF	17	TRBV28	TRBD2	TRBJ2-1
CASSLALAGLSTDTQYF	17	TRBV5-1	TRBD2	TRBJ2-3
CASSLERGREKLFF	14	TRBV12-3/TRBV12-4	TRBD1	TRBJ1-4
CARRRGDEQYF	11	TRBV7-8	NA	TRBJ2-7
CASSRDRGGSPLHF	14	TRBV6-2/TRBV6-3	TRBD1	TRBJ1-6